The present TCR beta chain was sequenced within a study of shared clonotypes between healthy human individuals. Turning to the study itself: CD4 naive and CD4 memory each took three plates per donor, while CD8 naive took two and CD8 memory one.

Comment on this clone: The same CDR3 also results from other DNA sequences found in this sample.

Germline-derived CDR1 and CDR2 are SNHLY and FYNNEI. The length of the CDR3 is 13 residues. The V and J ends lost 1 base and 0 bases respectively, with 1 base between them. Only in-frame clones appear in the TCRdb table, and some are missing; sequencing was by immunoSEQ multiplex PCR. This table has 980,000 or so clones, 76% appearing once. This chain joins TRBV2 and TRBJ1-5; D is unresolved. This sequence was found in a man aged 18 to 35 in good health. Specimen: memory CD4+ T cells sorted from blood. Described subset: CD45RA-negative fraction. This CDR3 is CASSEGSNQPQHF. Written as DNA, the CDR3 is TGTGCCAGCAGTGAAGGTAGCAATCAGCCCCAGCATTTT.